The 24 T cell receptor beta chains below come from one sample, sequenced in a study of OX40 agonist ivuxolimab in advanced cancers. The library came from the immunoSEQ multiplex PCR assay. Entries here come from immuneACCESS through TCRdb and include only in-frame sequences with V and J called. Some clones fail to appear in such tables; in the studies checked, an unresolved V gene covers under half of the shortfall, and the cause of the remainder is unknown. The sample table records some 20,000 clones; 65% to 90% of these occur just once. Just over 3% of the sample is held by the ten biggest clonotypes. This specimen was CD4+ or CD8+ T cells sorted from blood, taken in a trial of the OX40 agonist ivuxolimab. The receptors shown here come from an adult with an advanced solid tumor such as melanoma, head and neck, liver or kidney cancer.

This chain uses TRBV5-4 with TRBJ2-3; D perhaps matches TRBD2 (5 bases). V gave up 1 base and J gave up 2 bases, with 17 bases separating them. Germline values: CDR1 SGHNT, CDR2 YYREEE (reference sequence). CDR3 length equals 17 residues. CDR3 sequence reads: CASSLCRLITSTDTQYF. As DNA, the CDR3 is TGTGCCAGCAGCTTGTGCCGACTAATCACTTCCACAGATACGCAGTATTTT.

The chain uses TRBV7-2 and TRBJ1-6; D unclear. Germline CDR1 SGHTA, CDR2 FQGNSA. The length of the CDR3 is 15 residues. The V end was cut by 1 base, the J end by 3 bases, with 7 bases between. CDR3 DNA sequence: TGTGCCAGCAGCTTAGGAGGGAACTATAATTCACCCCTCCACTTT. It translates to CASSLGGNYNSPLHF.

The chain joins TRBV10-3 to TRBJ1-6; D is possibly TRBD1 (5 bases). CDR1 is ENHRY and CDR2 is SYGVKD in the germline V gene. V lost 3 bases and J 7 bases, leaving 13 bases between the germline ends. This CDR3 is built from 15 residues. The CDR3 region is CAISDPQGRNSPLHF. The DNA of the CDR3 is TGTGCCATCAGTGACCCGCAGGGCCGGAATTCACCCCTCCACTTT.

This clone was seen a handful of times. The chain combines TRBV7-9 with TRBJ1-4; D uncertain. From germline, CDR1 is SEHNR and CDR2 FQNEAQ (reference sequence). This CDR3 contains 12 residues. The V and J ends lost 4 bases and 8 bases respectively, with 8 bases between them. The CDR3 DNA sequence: TGTGCCAGCAGCTCCGGCGGCGAAAAACTGTTTTTT. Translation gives CASSSGGEKLFF. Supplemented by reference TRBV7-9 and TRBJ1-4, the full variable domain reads DTGVSQNPRHKITKRGQNVTFRCDPISEHNRLYWYRQTLGQGPEFLTYFQNEAQLEKSRLLSDRFSAERPKGSFSTLEIQRTEQGDSAMYLCASSSGGEKLFFGSGTQLSVL.

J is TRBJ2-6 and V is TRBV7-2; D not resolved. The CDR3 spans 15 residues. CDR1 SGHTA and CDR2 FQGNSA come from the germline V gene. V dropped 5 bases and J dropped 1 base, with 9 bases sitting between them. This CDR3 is CASSPSGSGANVLTF. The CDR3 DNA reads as TGTGCCAGCAGCCCCAGTGGGTCTGGGGCCAACGTCCTGACTTTC.

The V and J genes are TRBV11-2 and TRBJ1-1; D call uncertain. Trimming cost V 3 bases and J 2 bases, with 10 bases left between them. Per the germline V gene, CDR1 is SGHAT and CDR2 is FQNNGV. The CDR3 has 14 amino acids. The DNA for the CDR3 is TGTGCCAGCAGCTTCGGTTGGGTAAACACTGAAGCTTTCTTT. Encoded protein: CASSFGWVNTEAFF. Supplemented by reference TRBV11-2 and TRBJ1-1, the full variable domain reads EAGVAQSPRYKIIEKRQSVAFWCNPISGHATLYWYQQILGQGPKLLIQFQNNGVVDDSQLPKDRFSAERLKGVDSTLKIQPAKLEDSAVYLCASSFGWVNTEAFFGQGTRLTVV.

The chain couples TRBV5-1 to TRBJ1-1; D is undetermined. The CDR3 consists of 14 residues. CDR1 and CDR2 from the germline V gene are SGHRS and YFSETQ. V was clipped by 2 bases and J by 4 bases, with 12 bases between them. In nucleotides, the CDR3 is TGCGCCAGCAGCTTTACCGGTCTCGCCACTGAAGCTTTCTTT. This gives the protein CASSFTGLATEAFF.

The CDR3: CASGDYGYTF. CDR3 coding DNA: TGTGCTAGTGGGGACTATGGCTACACCTTC. The V call is TRBV12-5, the J call TRBJ1-2; no clear D. V lost 6 bases and J 3 bases, leaving 2 bases between the germline ends. There are 10 residues in the CDR3. Germline V gene sequence: CDR1 LGHNT, CDR2 FRNRAP. The complete variable domain, with remaining parts taken from reference TRBV12-5 and TRBJ1-2, reads DARVTQTPRHKVTEMGQEVTMRCQPILGHNTVFWYRQTMMQGLELLAYFRNRAPLDDSGMPKDRFSAEMPDATLATLKIQPSEPRDSAVYFCASGDYGYTFGSGTRLTVV.

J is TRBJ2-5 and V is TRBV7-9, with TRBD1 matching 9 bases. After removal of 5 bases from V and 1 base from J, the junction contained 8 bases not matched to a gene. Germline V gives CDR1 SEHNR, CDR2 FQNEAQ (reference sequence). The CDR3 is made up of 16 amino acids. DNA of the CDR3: TGTGCCAGCAGCCGAGGGACAGGGAGTCTCCAAGAGACCCAGTACTTC. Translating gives CASSRGTGSLQETQYF.

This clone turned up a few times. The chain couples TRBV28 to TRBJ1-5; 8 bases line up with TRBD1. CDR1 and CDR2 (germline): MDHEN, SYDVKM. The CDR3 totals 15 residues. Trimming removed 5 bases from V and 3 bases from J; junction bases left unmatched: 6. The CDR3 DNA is TGTGCCAGCAGTCCCCCAGGGGGCTACAATCAGCCCCAGCATTTT. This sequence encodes CASSPPGGYNQPQHF.

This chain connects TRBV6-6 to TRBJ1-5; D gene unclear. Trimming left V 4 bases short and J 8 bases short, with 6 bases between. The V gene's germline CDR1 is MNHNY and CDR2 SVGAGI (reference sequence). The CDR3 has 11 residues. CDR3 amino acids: CASSSIEPQHF. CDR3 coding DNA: TGTGCCAGCAGTTCCATCGAGCCCCAGCATTTT.

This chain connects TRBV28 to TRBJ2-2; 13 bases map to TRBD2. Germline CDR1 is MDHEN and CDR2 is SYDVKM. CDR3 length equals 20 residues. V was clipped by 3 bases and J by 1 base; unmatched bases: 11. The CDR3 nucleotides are TGTGCCAGCAGTTTCTCACCGTACCGGACTAGCGGGAGGAACACCGGGGAGCTGTTTTTT. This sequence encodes CASSFSPYRTSGRNTGELFF.

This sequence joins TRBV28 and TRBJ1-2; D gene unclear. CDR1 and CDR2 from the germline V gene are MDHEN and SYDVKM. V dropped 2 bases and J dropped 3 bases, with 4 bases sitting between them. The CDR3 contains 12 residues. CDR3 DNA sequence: TGTGCCAGCAGTTTAAAAGACTATGGCTACACCTTC. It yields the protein CASSLKDYGYTF.

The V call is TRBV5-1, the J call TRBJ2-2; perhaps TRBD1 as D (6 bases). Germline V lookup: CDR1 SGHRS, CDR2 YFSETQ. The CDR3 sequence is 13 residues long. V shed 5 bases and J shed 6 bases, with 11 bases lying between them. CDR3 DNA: TGCGCCAGCAGTCGGCAGGGGCCCGGGGAGCTGTTTTTT. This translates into CASSRQGPGELFF.

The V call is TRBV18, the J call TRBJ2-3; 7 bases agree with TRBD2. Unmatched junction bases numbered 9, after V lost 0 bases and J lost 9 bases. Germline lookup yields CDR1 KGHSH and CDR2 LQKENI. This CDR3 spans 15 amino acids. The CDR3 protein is CASSPPSGPGGTQYF. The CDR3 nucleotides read TGTGCCAGCTCACCACCAAGCGGGCCGGGAGGAACGCAGTATTTT.

CDR3 sequence (DNA): TGCGCCAGCAGCTTGTTTGGGACTAGTGACAATGAGCAGTTCTTC. It encodes CASSLFGTSDNEQFF. The V and J genes are TRBV5-1 and TRBJ2-1; 8 bases are a match to TRBD2. The junction had 5 bases not matched to a gene; V was cut back by 1 base and J by 5 bases. The CDR3 is 15 amino acids. The germline gives CDR1 SGHRS, CDR2 YFSETQ. Full variable domain (rest looked up from reference TRBV5-1 and TRBJ2-1): KAGVTQTPRYLIKTRGQQVTLSCSPISGHRSVSWYQQTPGQGLQFLFEYFSETQRNKGNFPGRFSGRQFSNSRSEMNVSTLELGDSALYLCASSLFGTSDNEQFFGPGTRLTVL.

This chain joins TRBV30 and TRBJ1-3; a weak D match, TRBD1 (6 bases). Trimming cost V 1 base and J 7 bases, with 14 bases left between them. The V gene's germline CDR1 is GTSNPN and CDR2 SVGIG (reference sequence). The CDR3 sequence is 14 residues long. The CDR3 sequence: CAWSEWQGRNTIYF. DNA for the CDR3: TGTGCCTGGAGTGAATGGCAGGGGAGGAACACCATATATTTT.

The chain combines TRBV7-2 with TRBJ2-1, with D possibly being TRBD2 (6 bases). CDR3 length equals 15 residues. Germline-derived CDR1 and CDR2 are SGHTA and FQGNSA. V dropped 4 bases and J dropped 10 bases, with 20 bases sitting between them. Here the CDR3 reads CASSSGLRGKGEQFF. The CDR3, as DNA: TGTGCCAGCAGCTCGGGACTGCGGGGCAAAGGGGAGCAGTTCTTC.

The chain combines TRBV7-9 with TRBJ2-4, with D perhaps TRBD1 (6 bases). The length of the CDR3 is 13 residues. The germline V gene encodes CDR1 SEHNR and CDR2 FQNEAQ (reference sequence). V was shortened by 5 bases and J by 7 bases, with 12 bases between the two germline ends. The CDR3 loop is CASSRDTGNIQYF. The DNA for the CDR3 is TGTGCCAGCAGCCGCGACACAGGGAACATTCAGTACTTC. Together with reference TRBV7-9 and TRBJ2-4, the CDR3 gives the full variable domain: DTGVSQNPRHKITKRGQNVTFRCDPISEHNRLYWYRQTLGQGPEFLTYFQNEAQLEKSRLLSDRFSAERPKGSFSTLEIQRTEQGDSAMYLCASSRDTGNIQYFGAGTRLSVL.

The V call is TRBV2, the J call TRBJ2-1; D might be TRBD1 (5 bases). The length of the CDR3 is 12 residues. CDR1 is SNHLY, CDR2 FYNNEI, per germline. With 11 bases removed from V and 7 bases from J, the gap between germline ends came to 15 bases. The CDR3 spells CAGKQERNEQFF. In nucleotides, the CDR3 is TGTGCCGGCAAACAGGAGAGGAATGAGCAGTTCTTC.

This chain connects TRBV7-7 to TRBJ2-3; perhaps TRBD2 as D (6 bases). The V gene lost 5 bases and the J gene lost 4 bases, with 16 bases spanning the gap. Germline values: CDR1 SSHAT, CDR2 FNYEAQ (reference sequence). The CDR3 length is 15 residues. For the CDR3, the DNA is TGTGCCAGCAGCCCTGCAGGAGGGAGCGCAGATACGCAGTATTTT. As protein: CASSPAGGSADTQYF.

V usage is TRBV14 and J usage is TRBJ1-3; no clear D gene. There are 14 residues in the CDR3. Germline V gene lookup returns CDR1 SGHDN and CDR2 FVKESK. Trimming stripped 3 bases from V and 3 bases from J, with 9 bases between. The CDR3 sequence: CASSQRGVGNTIYF. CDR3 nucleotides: TGTGCCAGCAGCCAGCGTGGGGTTGGAAACACCATATATTTT.

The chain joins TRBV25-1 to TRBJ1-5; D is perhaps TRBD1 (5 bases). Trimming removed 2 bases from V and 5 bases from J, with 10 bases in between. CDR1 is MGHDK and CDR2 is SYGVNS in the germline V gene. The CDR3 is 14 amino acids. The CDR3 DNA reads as TGTGCCAGCAGTGAAGTGGGGGGAGATCAGCCCCAGCATTTT. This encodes CASSEVGGDQPQHF.

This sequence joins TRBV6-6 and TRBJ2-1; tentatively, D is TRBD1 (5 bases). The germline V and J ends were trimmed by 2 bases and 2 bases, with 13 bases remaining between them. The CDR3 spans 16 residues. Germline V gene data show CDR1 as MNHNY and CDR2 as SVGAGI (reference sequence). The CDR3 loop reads CASSYEKQATYNEQFF. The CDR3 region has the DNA TGTGCCAGCAGTTACGAGAAACAGGCTACCTACAATGAGCAGTTCTTC.